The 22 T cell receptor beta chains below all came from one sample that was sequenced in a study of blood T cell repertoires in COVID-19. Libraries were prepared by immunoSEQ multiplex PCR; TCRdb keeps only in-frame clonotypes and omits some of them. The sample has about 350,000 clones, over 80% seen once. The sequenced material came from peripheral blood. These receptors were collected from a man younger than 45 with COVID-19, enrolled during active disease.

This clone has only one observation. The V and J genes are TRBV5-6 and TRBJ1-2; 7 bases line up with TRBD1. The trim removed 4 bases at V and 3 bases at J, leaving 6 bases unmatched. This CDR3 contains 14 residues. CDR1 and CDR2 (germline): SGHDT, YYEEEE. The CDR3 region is CASSALDRDYGYTF. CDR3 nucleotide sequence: TGTGCCAGCAGCGCCTTAGACAGGGACTATGGCTACACCTTC.

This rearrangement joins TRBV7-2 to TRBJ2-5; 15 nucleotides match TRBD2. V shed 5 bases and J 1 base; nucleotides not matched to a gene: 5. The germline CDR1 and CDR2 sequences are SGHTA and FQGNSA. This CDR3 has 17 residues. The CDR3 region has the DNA TGTGCCAGCAGCCTGGGACTAGCGGGAGGTGGCCAAGAGACCCAGTACTTC. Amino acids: CASSLGLAGGGQETQYF. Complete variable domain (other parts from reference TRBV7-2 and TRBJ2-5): GAGVSQSPSNKVTEKGKDVELRCDPISGHTALYWYRQSLGQGLEFLIYFQGNSAPDKSGLPSDRFSAERTGGSVSTLTIQRTQQEDSAVYLCASSLGLAGGGQETQYFGPGTRLLVL.

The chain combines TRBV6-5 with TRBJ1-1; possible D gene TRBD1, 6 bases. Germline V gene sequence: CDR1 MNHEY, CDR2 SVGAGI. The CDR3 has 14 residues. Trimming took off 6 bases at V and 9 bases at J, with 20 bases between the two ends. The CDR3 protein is CASSDRIYPYQAFF. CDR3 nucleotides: TGTGCCAGCAGCGACAGGATCTACCCATACCAAGCTTTCTTT.

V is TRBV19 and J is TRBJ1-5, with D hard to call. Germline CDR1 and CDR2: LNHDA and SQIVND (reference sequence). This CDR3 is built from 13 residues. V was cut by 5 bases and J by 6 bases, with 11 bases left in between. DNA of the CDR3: TGTGCCAGTAGTGCGTCAGCGGGTCAGCCCCAGCATTTT. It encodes CASSASAGQPQHF.

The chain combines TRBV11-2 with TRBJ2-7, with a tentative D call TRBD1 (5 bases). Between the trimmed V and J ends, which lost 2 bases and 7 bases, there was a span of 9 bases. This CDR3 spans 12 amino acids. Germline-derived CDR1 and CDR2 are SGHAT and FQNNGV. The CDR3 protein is CASSLQGWEQYF. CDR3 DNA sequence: TGTGCCAGCAGCTTACAGGGTTGGGAGCAGTACTTC.

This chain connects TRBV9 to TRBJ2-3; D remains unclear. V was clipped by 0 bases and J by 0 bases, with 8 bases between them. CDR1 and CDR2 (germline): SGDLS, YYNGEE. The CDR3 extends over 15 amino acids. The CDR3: CASSVGFRSTDTQYF. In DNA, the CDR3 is TGTGCCAGCAGCGTAGGGTTCCGGAGCACAGATACGCAGTATTTT.

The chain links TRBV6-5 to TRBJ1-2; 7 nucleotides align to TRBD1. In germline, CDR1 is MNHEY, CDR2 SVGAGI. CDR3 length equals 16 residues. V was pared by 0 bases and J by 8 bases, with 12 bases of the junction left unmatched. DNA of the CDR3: TGTGCCAGCAGTTACTCGATCTGGTTGGAACAGGGGGGCTACACCTTC. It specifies CASSYSIWLEQGGYTF.

CDR3 region: CASTYTGTGGANVLTF. The CDR3 bases are TGTGCCAGTACTTACACCGGGACAGGGGGGGCCAACGTCCTGACTTTC. This chain joins TRBV19 and TRBJ2-6; 9 nucleotides agree with TRBD1. The germline V gene encodes CDR1 LNHDA and CDR2 SQIVND (reference sequence). With V trimmed by 7 bases and J by 4 bases, 8 bases remained unmatched. This CDR3 region has 16 residues.

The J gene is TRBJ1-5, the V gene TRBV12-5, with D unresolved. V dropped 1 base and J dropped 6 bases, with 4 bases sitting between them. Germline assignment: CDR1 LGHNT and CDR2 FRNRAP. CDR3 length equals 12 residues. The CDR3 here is CASGLDRQPQHF. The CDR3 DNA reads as TGTGCTAGTGGTTTGGATCGTCAGCCCCAGCATTTT.

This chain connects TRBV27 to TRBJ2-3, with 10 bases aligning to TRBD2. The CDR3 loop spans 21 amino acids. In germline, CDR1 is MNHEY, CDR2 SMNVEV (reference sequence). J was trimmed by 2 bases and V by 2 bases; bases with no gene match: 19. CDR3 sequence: CASSLAWGSWGLARDTDTQYF. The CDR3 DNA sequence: TGTGCCAGCAGTTTAGCTTGGGGCTCGTGGGGACTAGCGCGGGACACAGATACGCAGTATTTT.

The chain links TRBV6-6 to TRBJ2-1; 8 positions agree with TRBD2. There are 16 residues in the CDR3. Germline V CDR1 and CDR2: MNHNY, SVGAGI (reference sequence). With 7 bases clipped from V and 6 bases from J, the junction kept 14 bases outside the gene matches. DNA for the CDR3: TGTGCCAGCATCCGCAAGCGGGAGTTGATATCCAATGAGCAGTTCTTC. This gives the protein CASIRKRELISNEQFF.

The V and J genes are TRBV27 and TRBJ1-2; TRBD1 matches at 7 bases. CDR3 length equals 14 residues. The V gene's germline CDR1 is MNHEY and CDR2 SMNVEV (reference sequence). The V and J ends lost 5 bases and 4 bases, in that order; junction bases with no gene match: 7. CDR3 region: CASSPDRVTYGYTF. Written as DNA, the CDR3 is TGTGCCAGCAGTCCCGACAGGGTTACCTATGGCTACACCTTC.

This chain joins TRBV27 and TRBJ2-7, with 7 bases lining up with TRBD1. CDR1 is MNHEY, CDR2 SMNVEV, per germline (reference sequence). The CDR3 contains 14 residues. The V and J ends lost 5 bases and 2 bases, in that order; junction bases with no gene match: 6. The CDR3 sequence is CASSARDRPYEQYF. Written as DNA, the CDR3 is TGTGCCAGCAGTGCTCGGGACAGACCCTACGAGCAGTACTTC.

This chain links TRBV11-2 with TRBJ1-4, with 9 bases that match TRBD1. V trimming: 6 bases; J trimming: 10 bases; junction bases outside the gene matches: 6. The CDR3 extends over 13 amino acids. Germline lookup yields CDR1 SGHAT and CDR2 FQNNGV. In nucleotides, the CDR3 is TGTGCCAGCAGGGTCCGACAGGGGGTAAAACTGTTTTTT. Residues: CASRVRQGVKLFF. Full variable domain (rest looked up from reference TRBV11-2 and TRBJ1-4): EAGVAQSPRYKIIEKRQSVAFWCNPISGHATLYWYQQILGQGPKLLIQFQNNGVVDDSQLPKDRFSAERLKGVDSTLKIQPAKLEDSAVYLCASRVRQGVKLFFGSGTQLSVL.

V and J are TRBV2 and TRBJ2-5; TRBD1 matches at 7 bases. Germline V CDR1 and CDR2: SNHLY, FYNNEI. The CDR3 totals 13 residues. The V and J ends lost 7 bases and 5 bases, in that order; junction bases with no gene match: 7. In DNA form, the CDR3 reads TGTGCCAGCACCGGGACAGCCAAGGAGACCCAGTACTTC. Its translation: CASTGTAKETQYF.

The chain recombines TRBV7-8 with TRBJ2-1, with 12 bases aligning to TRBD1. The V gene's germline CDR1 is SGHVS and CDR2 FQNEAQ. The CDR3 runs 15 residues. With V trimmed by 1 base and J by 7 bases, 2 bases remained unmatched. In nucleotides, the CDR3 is TGTGCCAGCAGCTTAGGGGACAGGGGGCTAAATGAGCAGTTCTTC. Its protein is CASSLGDRGLNEQFF.

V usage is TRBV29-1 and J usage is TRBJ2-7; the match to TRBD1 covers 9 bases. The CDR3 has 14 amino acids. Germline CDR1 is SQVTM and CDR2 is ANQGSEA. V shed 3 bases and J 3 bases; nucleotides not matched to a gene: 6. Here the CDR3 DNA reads TGCAGCGTTGAGGGACAGGGACAGCTCTACGAGCAGTACTTC. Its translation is CSVEGQGQLYEQYF.

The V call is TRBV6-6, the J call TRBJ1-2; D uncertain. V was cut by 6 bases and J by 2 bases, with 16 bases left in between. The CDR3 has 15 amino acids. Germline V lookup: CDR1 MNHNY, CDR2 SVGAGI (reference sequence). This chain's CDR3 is CASSNEGSTNYGYTF. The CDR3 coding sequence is TGTGCCAGCAGCAACGAGGGTTCCACGAACTATGGCTACACCTTC.

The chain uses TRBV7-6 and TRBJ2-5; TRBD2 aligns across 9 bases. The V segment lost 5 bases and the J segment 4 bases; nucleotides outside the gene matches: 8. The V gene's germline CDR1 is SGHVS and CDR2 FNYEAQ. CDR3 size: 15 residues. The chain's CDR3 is CASSPLASGIETQYF. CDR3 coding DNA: TGTGCCAGCAGCCCCTTAGCTAGCGGGATAGAGACCCAGTACTTC.

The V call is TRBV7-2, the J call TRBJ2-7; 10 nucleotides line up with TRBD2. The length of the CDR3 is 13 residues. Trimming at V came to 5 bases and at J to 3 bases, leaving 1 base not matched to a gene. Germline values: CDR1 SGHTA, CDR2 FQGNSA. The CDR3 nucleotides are TGTGCCAGCAGCCCTAGCGGGGGCTACGAGCAGTACTTC. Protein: CASSPSGGYEQYF.

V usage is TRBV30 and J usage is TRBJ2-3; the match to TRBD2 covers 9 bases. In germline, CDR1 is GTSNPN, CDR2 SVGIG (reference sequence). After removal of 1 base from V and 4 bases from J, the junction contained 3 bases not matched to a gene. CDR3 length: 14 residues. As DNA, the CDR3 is TGTGCCTGGAGTGAACTAGCGGGCCCAGATACGCAGTATTTT. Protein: CAWSELAGPDTQYF.

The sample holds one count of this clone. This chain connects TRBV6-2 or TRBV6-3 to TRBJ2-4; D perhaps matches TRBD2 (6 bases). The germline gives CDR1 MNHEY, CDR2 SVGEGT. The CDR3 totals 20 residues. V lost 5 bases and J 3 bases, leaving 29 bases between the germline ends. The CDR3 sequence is CASSPSLLIISGRSKNIQYF. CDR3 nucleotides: TGTGCCAGCAGTCCATCCCTCTTGATTATTAGCGGTCGAAGCAAAAACATTCAGTACTTC.